The present T cell receptor beta chain was sequenced within a study of cytomegalovirus exposure and HLA in healthy donors. Notes on the study in general: In vitro confirmation showed three CMV-associated chains to be CMV antigen specific. Reported results showed that the classifier diagnosed cytomegalovirus status with high specificity and sensitivity.

With regard to this clone: The target antigen is unknown.

TCRdb keeps only in-frame clones here, not all; method: immunoSEQ multiplex PCR. The sample carries about 58,000 clones, roughly nine tenths recorded once. The length of the CDR3 is 14 residues. With 5 bases removed from V and 4 bases from J, the gap between germline ends came to 11 bases. The germline V gene has CDR1 MNHNY and CDR2 SVGAGI (reference sequence). Sequenced sample: PBMCs. The sequence was collected from a man younger than 35 in good health and CMV-seronegative. V usage is TRBV6-6 and J usage is TRBJ1-4; no reliable D call. The CDR3 DNA is TGTGCCAGCAGTGTCCGGGGAAGTAATGAAAAACTGTTTTTT. Translating gives CASSVRGSNEKLFF.